This T cell receptor (beta chain) was recorded in a study of blood T cell repertoires in COVID-19. Assay used: immunoSEQ multiplex PCR; TCRdb lists only in-frame clones, some missing. This table has around 180,000 clones, 80% to 90% appearing once. The CDR3 covers 16 residues. The V segment lost 5 bases and the J segment 5 bases; nucleotides outside the gene matches: 14. Germline CDR1 is LNHNV and CDR2 is YYDKDF (reference sequence). The sequencing input was peripheral blood. The sequence was collected from a man in his 60s with acute or convalescent COVID-19. The chain joins TRBV15 to TRBJ2-5, with 7 bases lining up with TRBD2. CDR3 nucleotides: TGTGCCACCAGCCCCCGAGGGAGGGGCAGTGCCGAGACCCAGTACTTC. Translation gives CATSPRGRGSAETQYF. Variable domain in full (rest from reference TRBV15 and TRBJ2-5): DAMVIQNPRYQVTQFGKPVTLSCSQTLNHNVMYWYQQKSSQAPKLLFHYYDKDFNNEADTPDNFQSRRPNTSFCFLDIRSPGLGDTAMYLCATSPRGRGSAETQYFGPGTRLLVL.